The following is a T cell receptor beta chain sequence with its context. The antigen remains unidentified. The sample belongs to a study of T cell repertoires in cytomegalovirus infection. Across the whole study: It was the public TCR beta signatures that indicated both CMV infection and matching HLA type.

This CDR3 is 14 amino acids long. V gave up 0 bases and J gave up 7 bases, with 10 bases separating them. Germline CDR1 is MNHEY and CDR2 is SVGEGT. TCRdb redid the calling of the reads with MiXCR, one entry per CDR3 protein. In the table there are 380,000 or so distinct CDR3 sequences, roughly 36% of which are singletons. The receptor comes from a human donor in good health (CMV status not recorded). Some clones in this sample may be carry-over from other donors' samples. This sample comprised cultured PBMCs, obtained from culture after CMV antigen stimulation. The V and J genes are TRBV6-2 or TRBV6-3 and TRBJ1-5, with D unclear. CDR3 in amino acids: CASSYSNERQPQHF. CDR3 coding DNA: TGTGCCAGCAGTTACTCGAATGAAAGACAGCCCCAGCATTTT.